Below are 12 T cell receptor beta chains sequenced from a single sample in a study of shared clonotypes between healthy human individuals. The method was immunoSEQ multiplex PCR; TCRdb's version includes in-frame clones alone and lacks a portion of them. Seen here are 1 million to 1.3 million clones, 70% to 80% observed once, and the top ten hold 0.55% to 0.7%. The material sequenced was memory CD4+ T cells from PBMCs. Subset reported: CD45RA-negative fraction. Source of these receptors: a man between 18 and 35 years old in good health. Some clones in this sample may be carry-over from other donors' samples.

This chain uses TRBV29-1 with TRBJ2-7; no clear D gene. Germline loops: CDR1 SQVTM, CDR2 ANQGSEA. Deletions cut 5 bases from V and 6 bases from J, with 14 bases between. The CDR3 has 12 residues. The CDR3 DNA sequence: TGCAGCGTTCTGTGGGCAGGATCCGAGCAGTACTTC. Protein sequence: CSVLWAGSEQYF.

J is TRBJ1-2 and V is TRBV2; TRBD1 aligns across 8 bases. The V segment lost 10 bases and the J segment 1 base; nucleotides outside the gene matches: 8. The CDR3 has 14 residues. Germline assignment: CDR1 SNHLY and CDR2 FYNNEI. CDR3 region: CATGQGPVNYGYTF. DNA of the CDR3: TGTGCCACCGGACAGGGCCCAGTTAACTATGGCTACACCTTC.

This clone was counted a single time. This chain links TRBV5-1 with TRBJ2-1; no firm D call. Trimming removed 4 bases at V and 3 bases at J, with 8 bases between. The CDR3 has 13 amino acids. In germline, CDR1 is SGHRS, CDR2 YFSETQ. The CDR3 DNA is TGCGCCAGCAGCCCCGACAACTACAATGAGCAGTTCTTC. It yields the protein CASSPDNYNEQFF.

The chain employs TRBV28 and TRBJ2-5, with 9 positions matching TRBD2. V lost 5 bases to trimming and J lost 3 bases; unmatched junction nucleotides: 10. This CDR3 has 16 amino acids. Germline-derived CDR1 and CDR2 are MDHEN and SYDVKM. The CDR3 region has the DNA TGTGCCAGCAGTCCACCCGGGGTAGCGGGAGAAGAGACCCAGTACTTC. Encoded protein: CASSPPGVAGEETQYF.

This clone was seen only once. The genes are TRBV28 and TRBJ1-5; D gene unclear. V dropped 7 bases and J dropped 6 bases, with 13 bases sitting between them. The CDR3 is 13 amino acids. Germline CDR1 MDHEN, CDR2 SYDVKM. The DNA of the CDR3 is TGTGCCAGCAACTCTGTGGCGGGTCAGCCCCAGCATTTT. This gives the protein CASNSVAGQPQHF.

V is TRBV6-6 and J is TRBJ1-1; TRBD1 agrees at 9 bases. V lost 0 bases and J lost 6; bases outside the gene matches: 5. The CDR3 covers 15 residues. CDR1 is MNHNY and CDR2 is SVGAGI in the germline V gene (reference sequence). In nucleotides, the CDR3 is TGTGCCAGCAGTTACTCCACAGGGGGCGGGTCTGAAGCTTTCTTT. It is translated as CASSYSTGGGSEAFF.

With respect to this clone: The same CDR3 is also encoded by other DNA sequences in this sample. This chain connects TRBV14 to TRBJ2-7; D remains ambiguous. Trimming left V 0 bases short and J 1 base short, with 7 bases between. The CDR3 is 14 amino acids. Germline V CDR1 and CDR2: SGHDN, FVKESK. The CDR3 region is CASSQEISSYEQYF. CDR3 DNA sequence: TGTGCCAGCAGCCAAGAAATCTCGTCCTACGAGCAGTACTTC. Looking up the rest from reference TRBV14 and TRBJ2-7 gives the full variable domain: EAGVTQFPSHSVIEKGQTVTLRCDPISGHDNLYWYRRVMGKEIKFLLHFVKESKQDESGMPNNRFLAERTGGTYSTLKVQPAELEDSGVYFCASSQEISSYEQYFGPGTRLTVT.

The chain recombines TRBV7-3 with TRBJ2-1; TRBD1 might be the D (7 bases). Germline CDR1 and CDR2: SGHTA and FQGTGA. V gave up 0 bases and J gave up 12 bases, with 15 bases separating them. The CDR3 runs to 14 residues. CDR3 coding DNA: TGTGCCAGCAGCTTAACAGGGAGGAGGGACAGGCAGTTCTTC. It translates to CASSLTGRRDRQFF.

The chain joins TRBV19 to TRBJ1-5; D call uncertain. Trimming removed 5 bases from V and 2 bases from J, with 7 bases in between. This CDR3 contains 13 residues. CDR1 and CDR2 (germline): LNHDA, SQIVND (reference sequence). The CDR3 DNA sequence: TGTGCCAGTAGTCCCAAGGGCAATCAGCCCCAGCATTTT. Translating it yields CASSPKGNQPQHF.

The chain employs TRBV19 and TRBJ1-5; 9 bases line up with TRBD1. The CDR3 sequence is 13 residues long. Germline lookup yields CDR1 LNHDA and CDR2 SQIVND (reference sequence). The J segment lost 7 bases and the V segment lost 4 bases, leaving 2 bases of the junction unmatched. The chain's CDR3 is CASSRDRVQPQHF. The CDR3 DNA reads TGTGCCAGTAGTAGGGACAGGGTACAGCCCCAGCATTTT.

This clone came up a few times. CDR3 sequence: CASSGDNNQPQHF. The CDR3 bases are TGTGCCAGCAGTGGGGACAACAATCAGCCCCAGCATTTT. The genes are TRBV2 and TRBJ1-5; maybe TRBD1 (6 bases). The V end was cut by 4 bases, the J end by 3 bases, with 7 bases between. This CDR3 spans 13 amino acids. CDR1 is SNHLY, CDR2 FYNNEI, per germline.

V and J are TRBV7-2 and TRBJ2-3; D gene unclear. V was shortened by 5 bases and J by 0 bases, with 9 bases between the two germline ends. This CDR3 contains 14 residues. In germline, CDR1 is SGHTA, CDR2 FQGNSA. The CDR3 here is CASSKTRSTDTQYF. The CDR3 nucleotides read TGTGCCAGCAGCAAGACTCGGAGCACAGATACGCAGTATTTT.